One and the same sample provided the 16 T cell receptor beta chains below, sequenced in a study of shared clonotypes between healthy human individuals. This table comes from immunoSEQ multiplex PCR, and its TCRdb copy is limited to in-frame clones, with some not included. The profile covers approximately 980,000 clones, with over 75% appearing a single time and approximately 1.5% taken by the ten largest. Sequenced: memory CD4+ T cells sorted from blood. The sample's subset: CD45RA-negative fraction. The receptors were gathered from a man younger than 35 in good health.

The V call is TRBV5-1, the J call TRBJ2-7; D assignment may be TRBD1 or TRBD2 (5 bases each). The length of the CDR3 is 15 residues. V was shortened by 0 bases and J by 3 bases, with 13 bases between the two germline ends. Germline CDR1 reads SGHRS; CDR2 reads YFSETQ. The CDR3 DNA sequence: TGCGCCAGCAGCTTGGACGAGGGGCGGCTCTACGAGCAGTACTTC. Encoded protein: CASSLDEGRLYEQYF.

Concerning this clone: Other DNA sequences in this sample translate to the same CDR3. The chain employs TRBV2 and TRBJ1-5; 7 positions agree with TRBD1. The CDR3 length is 14 residues. Trimming cost V 5 bases and J 1 base; bases outside gene matches: 2. Germline loops: CDR1 SNHLY, CDR2 FYNNEI. CDR3 DNA sequence: TGTGCCAGCAGTCAGGACAGGAGCAATCAGCCCCAGCATTTT. Amino acid sequence: CASSQDRSNQPQHF. The full variable domain, its missing parts supplied by reference TRBV2 and TRBJ1-5, is EPEVTQTPSHQVTQMGQEVILRCVPISNHLYFYWYRQILGQKVEFLVSFYNNEISEKSEIFDDQFSVERPDGSNFTLKIRSTKLEDSAMYFCASSQDRSNQPQHFGDGTRLSIL.

This rearrangement joins TRBV11-1 to TRBJ1-4; D unresolved. Trimming stripped 3 bases from V and 4 bases from J, with 9 bases between. Germline lookup yields CDR1 SGHAT and CDR2 FQDESV (reference sequence). This CDR3 is built from 14 residues. The CDR3 here is CASSFRGGNEKLFF. CDR3 DNA: TGTGCCAGCAGCTTCCGGGGAGGTAATGAAAAACTGTTTTTT.

The chain has TRBV9 and TRBJ2-7, with a weak D call TRBD1 (5 bases). The CDR3 runs to 14 residues. Trimming cost V 5 bases and J 0 bases, with 12 bases left between them. The germline CDR1 and CDR2 sequences are SGDLS and YYNGEE. This CDR3 reads CASSPQGISYEQYF. The CDR3 nucleotides are TGTGCCAGCAGTCCTCAGGGAATCTCCTACGAGCAGTACTTC.

V gene TRBV28 combines with J gene TRBJ1-3; TRBD1 matches 11 bases. This CDR3 spans 17 amino acids. With 4 bases clipped from V and 3 bases from J, the junction kept 8 bases outside the gene matches. Germline CDR1 and CDR2: MDHEN and SYDVKM. The CDR3 here is CASSSTRTGGYGNTIYF. The CDR3 DNA is TGTGCCAGCAGTTCAACCCGGACAGGGGGCTATGGAAACACCATATATTTT.

The chain carries TRBV6-1 and TRBJ1-1; D uncertain. The CDR3 runs to 14 residues. Deletions cut 2 bases from V and 0 bases from J, with 7 bases between. CDR1 MNHNS and CDR2 SASEGT come from the germline V gene. CDR3 loop: CASSELSMNTEAFF. CDR3 sequence (DNA): TGTGCCAGCAGTGAACTCTCCATGAACACTGAAGCTTTCTTT.

The CDR3 sequence: CASSLAAASTDTQYF. Written as DNA, the CDR3 is TGCGCCAGCAGCTTGGCGGCAGCCAGCACAGATACGCAGTATTTT. The V call is TRBV5-1, the J call TRBJ2-3; no definite D call. There are 15 residues in the CDR3. V was pared by 0 bases and J by 0 bases, with 8 bases between. Germline V gene lookup returns CDR1 SGHRS and CDR2 YFSETQ.

The genes are TRBV11-3 and TRBJ1-1; weak D call: TRBD1 (5 bases). The CDR3 extends over 14 amino acids. V lost 3 bases to trimming and J lost 4 bases, with 12 bases between them. The germline V gene encodes CDR1 SGHNT and CDR2 YENEEA. CDR3 region: CASSFGGESTEAFF. Written as DNA, the CDR3 is TGTGCCAGCAGCTTCGGGGGGGAAAGCACTGAAGCTTTCTTT.

This clone appeared once. J is TRBJ2-3 and V is TRBV2; D is perhaps TRBD1 (7 bases). The CDR3 consists of 14 residues. Trimming took 4 bases from V and 4 from J, leaving 12 bases between them. Germline-derived CDR1 and CDR2 are SNHLY and FYNNEI. CDR3 region: CASSARGAADTQYF. The CDR3 DNA follows: TGTGCCAGCAGTGCCAGGGGGGCGGCAGATACGCAGTATTTT.

J is TRBJ2-3 and V is TRBV7-9; no clear D gene. The CDR3 runs to 16 residues. V lost 1 base, J lost 4 bases, and 15 bases lay in between. CDR1 is SEHNR and CDR2 is FQNEAQ in the germline V gene (reference sequence). CDR3 coding DNA: TGTGCCAGCAGCTTAGACCTTCCGACCCGTCCAGATACGCAGTATTTT. Protein: CASSLDLPTRPDTQYF.

This chain connects TRBV10-3 to TRBJ1-1; no clear D gene. V lost 4 bases, J lost 1 base, and 7 bases lay in between. Germline assignment: CDR1 ENHRY and CDR2 SYGVKD. There are 13 residues in the CDR3. DNA of the CDR3: TGTGCCATCAGTGGTGCCGAGAACACTGAAGCTTTCTTT. Translating it yields CAISGAENTEAFF.

The chain couples TRBV6-4 to TRBJ2-7; 9 bases are a match to TRBD1. The V segment lost 6 bases and the J segment 5 bases; nucleotides outside the gene matches: 11. This CDR3 is built from 15 residues. Germline V gives CDR1 MRHNA, CDR2 SNTAGT. CDR3 bases: TGTGCCAGCAGCCGGACCGGGACAGGGATGCACGAGCAGTACTTC. As protein: CASSRTGTGMHEQYF.

This clone was seen once. V usage is TRBV7-2 and J usage is TRBJ2-1; D is undetermined. V lost 2 bases and J lost 7, with 15 bases in between. CDR3 size: 15 residues. The germline CDR1 and CDR2 sequences are SGHTA and FQGNSA. CDR3 bases: TGTGCCAGCAGCTTACTGGCGGTTGTAGGTAATGAGCAGTTCTTC. Translating it yields CASSLLAVVGNEQFF.

The chain has TRBV27 and TRBJ2-1; 9 bases map to TRBD2. V dropped 1 base and J dropped 4; count of bases not matched to a gene: 2. The CDR3 covers 15 residues. The germline CDR1 and CDR2 sequences are MNHEY and SMNVEV (reference sequence). The CDR3: CASSLFLAGYNEQFF. For the CDR3, the DNA is TGTGCCAGCAGTTTATTCCTAGCGGGGTACAATGAGCAGTTCTTC.

Here the CDR3 DNA reads TGTGCCAGCAGTTACTCGAAGCGGGGTGTCACTGAAGCTTTCTTT. Translated: CASSYSKRGVTEAFF. V is TRBV6-5 and J is TRBJ1-1; no clear D. This CDR3 region has 15 residues. V lost 0 bases, J lost 4 bases, and 12 bases lay in between. CDR1 MNHEY and CDR2 SVGAGI come from the germline V gene.

This chain links TRBV7-9 with TRBJ1-3; 10 bases agree with TRBD1. The J segment lost 4 bases and the V segment lost 6 bases, leaving 3 bases of the junction unmatched. CDR3 length: 14 amino acids. Germline loops: CDR1 SEHNR, CDR2 FQNEAQ (reference sequence). The CDR3 coding sequence is TGTGCCAGCAGGGGGACAGGGGAAGGAAACACCATATATTTT. It encodes CASRGTGEGNTIYF. The entire variable domain, with the rest obtained from reference TRBV7-9 and TRBJ1-3, is as follows: DTGVSQNPRHKITKRGQNVTFRCDPISEHNRLYWYRQTLGQGPEFLTYFQNEAQLEKSRLLSDRFSAERPKGSFSTLEIQRTEQGDSAMYLCASRGTGEGNTIYFGEGSWLTVV.